Following are 17 T cell receptor beta chains from one sample sequenced in a study of blood T cell repertoires in COVID-19. Assay used: immunoSEQ multiplex PCR; TCRdb lists only in-frame clones, some missing. The sample contains 200,000 to 300,000 clones, almost 85% of which appear only once. The sequencing sample was made of peripheral blood. These receptors originate from a man aged 50-60 years with acute or convalescent COVID-19.

This clone occurred a few times. The CDR3: CASSLEQGRELFF. For the CDR3, the DNA is TGTGCCAGCAGCTTGGAGCAGGGTCGGGAGCTGTTTTTT. This sequence joins TRBV5-4 and TRBJ2-2; D might be TRBD1 (5 bases). The V end was cut by 0 bases, the J end by 9 bases, with 9 bases between. The CDR3 has 13 residues. Germline CDR1 reads SGHNT; CDR2 reads YYREEE (reference sequence). Filled out from reference TRBV5-4 and TRBJ2-2, the complete variable domain reads ETGVTQSPTHLIKTRGQQVTLRCSSQSGHNTVSWYQQALGQGPQFIFQYYREEENGRGNFPPRFSGLQFPNYSSELNVNALELDDSALYLCASSLEQGRELFFGEGSRLTVL.

The V call is TRBV7-9, the J call TRBJ1-4, with 9 positions matching TRBD1. This CDR3 has 16 residues. The V segment lost 1 base and the J segment 7 bases; nucleotides outside the gene matches: 7. Looked up from germline, CDR1 is SEHNR and CDR2 is FQNEAQ (reference sequence). The CDR3 region has the DNA TGTGCCAGCAGCTTAGAACCGGGACAGGGTCTTGAAAAACTGTTTTTT. This codes for CASSLEPGQGLEKLFF.

The rearrangement uses TRBV6-5 and TRBJ2-7, with D possibly being TRBD1 (6 bases). V lost 9 bases and J 2 bases, leaving 17 bases between the germline ends. Germline V gives CDR1 MNHEY, CDR2 SVGAGI. This CDR3 region has 14 residues. For the CDR3, the DNA is TGTGCCAGTAGACCGGGACATTCAACCTACGAGCAGTACTTC. It encodes CASRPGHSTYEQYF.

This chain connects TRBV19 to TRBJ2-3, with a tentative D call TRBD2 (5 bases). This CDR3 contains 14 residues. Germline CDR1 is LNHDA and CDR2 is SQIVND (reference sequence). V shed 3 bases and J shed 4 bases, with 11 bases lying between them. CDR3 in DNA: TGTGCCAGTAGTATCCGGGATAGGTCAGATACGCAGTATTTT. Its protein is CASSIRDRSDTQYF. The variable domain in full, completed from reference TRBV19 and TRBJ2-3, reads DGGITQSPKYLFRKEGQNVTLSCEQNLNHDAMYWYRQDPGQGLRLIYYSQIVNDFQKGDIAEGYSVSREKKESFPLTVTSAQKNPTAFYLCASSIRDRSDTQYFGPGTRLTVL.

The chain recombines TRBV25-1 with TRBJ1-6; TRBD1 matches 9 bases. The CDR3 spans 14 residues. The ends lost 3 bases at V and 9 bases at J; junction bases unmatched: 3. Germline-derived CDR1 and CDR2 are MGHDK and SYGVNS. DNA for the CDR3: TGTGCCAGCAGTGAGGACAGGGGAACTTCACCCCTCCACTTT. Amino acids: CASSEDRGTSPLHF.

This clone was counted a single time. The chain has TRBV6-5 and TRBJ2-1, with 10 bases aligning to TRBD2. J lost 13 bases, V lost 10 bases, and 10 bases had no gene match. The germline CDR1 and CDR2 sequences are MNHEY and SVGAGI. CDR3 length: 12 amino acids. The DNA for the CDR3 is TGTGCCAATCCGGGACTAGCGATTCGTCAGTTCTTC. Protein: CANPGLAIRQFF.

CDR3 bases: TGTGCCAGCAGCTTAAGTGCAGGAAAGAAAGCCCAGCATTTT. Amino acid sequence: CASSLSAGKKAQHF. The V gene is TRBV11-2, the J gene TRBJ1-5; no clear D gene. In germline, CDR1 is SGHAT, CDR2 FQNNGV. The CDR3 covers 14 residues. Trimming removed 2 bases from V and 11 bases from J, with 16 bases in between.

The genes are TRBV6-1 and TRBJ1-2, with D hard to call. The CDR3 length is 12 residues. V lost 2 bases and J 8 bases, leaving 9 bases between the germline ends. The germline gives CDR1 MNHNS, CDR2 SASEGT. The CDR3 spells CASSERGDGYTF. CDR3 nucleotides: TGTGCCAGCAGTGAACGGGGTGACGGCTACACCTTC.

This rearrangement joins TRBV24-1 to TRBJ2-3; maybe TRBD1 (5 bases). The CDR3 runs 16 residues. V lost 0 bases and J 2 bases, leaving 11 bases between the germline ends. Germline CDR1 and CDR2: KGHDR and SFDVKD. As DNA, the CDR3 is TGTGCCACCAGTGATTTGCGTACAGGTCTCACAGATACGCAGTATTTT. Its translation is CATSDLRTGLTDTQYF.

This chain links TRBV19 with TRBJ2-7; 10 bases map to TRBD1. Unmatched junction bases numbered 7, after V lost 6 bases and J lost 2 bases. Germline V gene lookup returns CDR1 LNHDA and CDR2 SQIVND (reference sequence). CDR3 length equals 15 residues. The CDR3 DNA reads as TGTGCCAGTAGCCGGGGGACAGGGGTCCCCTACGAGCAGTACTTC. Translation gives CASSRGTGVPYEQYF.

The chain links TRBV7-8 to TRBJ1-4; 7 bases align to TRBD1. The V gene's germline CDR1 is SGHVS and CDR2 FQNEAQ. This CDR3 contains 15 residues. Trimming removed 5 bases from V and 4 bases from J; junction bases left unmatched: 7. The CDR3 here is CASSLQGIGNEKLFF. In DNA, the CDR3 is TGTGCCAGCAGCCTACAGGGGATCGGTAATGAAAAACTGTTTTTT. Supplemented by reference TRBV7-8 and TRBJ1-4, the full variable domain reads GAGVSQSPRYKVAKRGQDVALRCDPISGHVSLFWYQQALGQGPEFLTYFQNEAQLDKSGLPSDRFFAERPEGSVSTLKIQRTQQEDSAVYLCASSLQGIGNEKLFFGSGTQLSVL.

This chain links TRBV18 with TRBJ1-5; 10 nucleotides agree with TRBD1. Germline V gene lookup returns CDR1 KGHSH and CDR2 LQKENI. The length of the CDR3 is 15 residues. With 6 bases clipped from V and 7 bases from J, the junction kept 9 bases outside the gene matches. CDR3 residues: CASSLGTGVHQPQHF. CDR3 nucleotide sequence: TGTGCCAGCTCCCTCGGGACAGGGGTACACCAGCCCCAGCATTTT.

This sequence joins TRBV6-5 and TRBJ2-1, with D perhaps matching TRBD2 (6 bases). Trimming cost V 2 bases and J 6 bases, with 11 bases left between them. The CDR3 loop spans 14 amino acids. Germline values: CDR1 MNHEY, CDR2 SVGAGI. CDR3 residues: CASSYVAGLNEQFF. The CDR3 nucleotides are TGTGCCAGCAGTTACGTCGCGGGACTCAATGAGCAGTTCTTC.

This chain connects TRBV6-1 to TRBJ2-7, with D perhaps matching TRBD2 (6 bases). V dropped 2 bases and J dropped 0 bases, with 8 bases sitting between them. The CDR3 consists of 14 residues. Per germline, CDR1 MNHNS and CDR2 SASEGT. The CDR3 DNA reads as TGTGCCAGCAGTGAATGGAGGGTCTCCTACGAGCAGTACTTC. Its protein is CASSEWRVSYEQYF.

About this clone itself: The same CDR3 can be traced to other DNA sequences in this sample. V usage is TRBV6-2 or TRBV6-3 and J usage is TRBJ2-7; D ambiguous. V dropped 6 bases and J dropped 3 bases, with 6 bases sitting between them. The CDR3 covers 11 residues. Germline CDR1 reads MNHEY; CDR2 reads SVGEGT. The DNA for the CDR3 is TGTGCCAGCAGCTTATTCTACGAGCAGTACTTC. It encodes CASSLFYEQYF.

As concerns this clone: The same CDR3 is also encoded by other DNA sequences in this sample. The chain has TRBV28 and TRBJ1-5, with 9 bases matching TRBD1. The CDR3 runs to 14 residues. The ends lost 5 bases at V and 4 bases at J; junction bases unmatched: 3. Germline assignment: CDR1 MDHEN and CDR2 SYDVKM. CDR3 nucleotide sequence: TGTGCCAGCAGTCTCGGACAGGGGAATCAGCCCCAGCATTTT. This codes for CASSLGQGNQPQHF.

V is TRBV19 and J is TRBJ1-5; 11 bases fit TRBD1. The V and J ends lost 8 bases and 5 bases, in that order; junction bases with no gene match: 17. CDR3 size: 18 residues. Germline V gene sequence: CDR1 LNHDA, CDR2 SQIVND (reference sequence). In DNA, the CDR3 is TGTGCCAGTCGGCCACACTTCGGGACAGGGGGAGCGGATCAGCCCCAGCATTTT. This sequence encodes CASRPHFGTGGADQPQHF.